This T cell receptor beta chain was recovered during a study of CD8+CD57+ T cells in acquired aplastic anemia. About the study: When averaged, DNA from sorted CD4+ and CD8+ cells came to approximately 3.2 ug. Study-wide points: Patients did not significantly differ from controls in CD8+ Simpson's diversity.

The TCR beta profiling, which covered VDJ combination and CDR3 sequence, was carried out using genomic DNA as the template. TCRdb processed the reads anew with MiXCR; each CDR3 protein has one entry. The repertoire holds 150,000 to 200,000 distinct CDR3 sequences, with roughly 50% as singletons. CD8+CD57+ cell expansion, shown by flow cytometry, had occurred in the patients selected for sequencing. Severe acquired aplastic anemia was diagnosed in all patients. At blood sampling, none of the patients had yet received therapy. Points on this clonotype: No antigen is known for it.

V lost 7 bases and J 3 bases, leaving 14 bases between the germline ends. This CDR3 spans 14 amino acids. Germline V CDR1 and CDR2: SGHRS, YFSETQ. The receptor was isolated from a human donor with aplastic anemia. The chain carries TRBV5-1 and TRBJ1-3, with D unclear. Material: sorted CD4+, CD8+, or CD8+CD57+ T cells (not recorded which) from PBMCs. The CDR3 region is CASGSEGVGNTIYF. Written as DNA, the CDR3 is TGCGCCAGCGGGTCGGAGGGCGTTGGAAACACCATATATTTT.